These T cell receptor beta chains were read from a single sample in a study of blood T cell repertoires in COVID-19. TCRdb's table, derived via immunoSEQ multiplex PCR, lists solely in-frame clones and lacks some. The sample contains about 210,000 clones, less than 90% of which appear only once. The specimen was PBMCs or T cells enriched from blood (not recorded which). The receptors derive from a woman under 40 who had been exposed to COVID-19. The CDR3 runs from the conserved cysteine through the conserved F or W. D genes are given only for firm matches. Clone size is not always given. Where it is, it says once, few, many or a class for expanded clones.

V gene	J gene	clone size	D gene	CDR3 protein	CDR3 DNA
TRBV2	TRBJ2-3	-	-	CASSGSGDTQYF	TGTGCCAGCAGCGGGTCGGGGGATACGCAGTATTTT
TRBV19	TRBJ1-5	-	-	CASSHPPNRASNQPQHF	TGTGCCAGTAGTCACCCCCCCAACAGGGCGAGCAATCAGCCCCAGCATTTT
TRBV6-2/TRBV6-3	TRBJ1-6	-	-	CASSPDNPLSPLHF	TGTGCCAGCAGTCCGGACAACCCCCTTTCACCCCTCCACTTT
TRBV6-5	TRBJ2-5	-	TRBD2	CASRPTSGETQYF	TGTGCCAGCAGGCCGACTAGCGGAGAGACCCAGTACTTC
TRBV7-2	TRBJ2-3	-	-	CASSNRPRSSDTQYF	TGTGCCAGCAGTAACCGCCCTAGGAGCTCAGATACGCAGTATTTT
TRBV27	TRBJ1-6	-	-	CASSFSVFGSSPLHF	TGTGCCAGCAGTTTTTCGGTCTTCGGGAGTTCACCCCTCCACTTT
TRBV3-1/TRBV3-2	TRBJ2-1	-	TRBD2	CASSRTSGGEQFF	TGTGCCAGCAGCCGAACTAGCGGGGGTGAGCAGTTCTTC
TRBV2	TRBJ2-7	-	TRBD2	CASSEAGGSSYEQYF	TGTGCCAGCAGTGAGGCGGGGGGTAGCTCCTACGAGCAGTACTTC
TRBV3-1/TRBV3-2	TRBJ1-3	-	TRBD1	CASSQGAGGARGNTIYF	TGTGCCAGCAGCCAGGGGGCAGGGGGCGCTAGAGGAAACACCATATATTTT
TRBV2	TRBJ2-1	-	TRBD1	CASRGDRDNEQFF	TGTGCCAGCAGGGGGGACAGGGATAATGAGCAGTTCTTC
TRBV7-8	TRBJ1-2	few	-	CASSLESGRLAGGYTF	TGTGCCAGCAGCTTAGAATCGGGGAGGTTGGCTGGGGGCTACACCTTC
TRBV19	TRBJ2-1	-	TRBD1	CASSYSDRAYNEQFF	TGTGCCAGTAGCTATTCGGACAGGGCCTACAATGAGCAGTTCTTC
TRBV11-2	TRBJ2-5	-	-	CASSSNFRGAETQYF	TGTGCCAGCAGCTCAAACTTCCGGGGGGCAGAGACCCAGTACTTC
TRBV11-3	TRBJ1-5	once	-	CASSPGLLGQPQHF	TGTGCCAGCAGCCCCGGACTCCTTGGGCAGCCCCAGCATTTT
TRBV13	TRBJ1-3	few	-	CASSTRGNTIYF	TGTGCCAGCAGTACGAGAGGAAACACCATATATTTT
TRBV18	TRBJ2-5	-	TRBD1	CASSRKGQGSETQYF	TGTGCCAGCTCACGAAAGGGACAGGGGTCCGAGACCCAGTACTTC
TRBV7-2	TRBJ1-3	-	TRBD1	CASSRYRGSSGNTIYF	TGTGCCAGCAGCCGTTACAGGGGGAGCTCTGGAAACACCATATATTTT
TRBV11-3	TRBJ2-3	-	-	CASSLDGGSQYF	TGTGCCAGCAGCTTAGATGGCGGGTCGCAGTATTTT
TRBV27	TRBJ1-4	-	-	CASSSRGEKLFF	TGTGCCAGCAGTTCTCGGGGGGAAAAACTGTTTTTT
TRBV19	TRBJ2-3	-	-	CASSPLGGEGGTDTQYF	TGTGCCAGTAGTCCACTTGGGGGCGAAGGTGGCACAGATACGCAGTATTTT
TRBV9	TRBJ1-2	-	-	CASSVMAGPNYGYTF	TGTGCCAGCAGCGTAATGGCAGGGCCGAATTATGGCTACACCTTC
TRBV5-1	TRBJ2-1	once	-	CASSPRGVNEQFF	TGCGCCAGCAGCCCCAGGGGGGTCAATGAGCAGTTCTTC
TRBV5-5	TRBJ1-2	few	-	CASSYKMGGYGYTF	TGTGCCAGCAGCTATAAAATGGGGGGCTATGGCTACACCTTC
TRBV7-8	TRBJ2-1	-	TRBD2	CASSLARLAGAPSSRYEQFF	TGTGCCAGCAGCTTAGCGAGACTAGCGGGGGCCCCCTCGAGTAGGTATGAGCAGTTCTTC
TRBV5-1	TRBJ2-3	once	-	CASSFAVDTQYF	TGCGCCAGCAGCTTTGCAGTAGATACGCAGTATTTT
TRBV2	TRBJ1-1	-	TRBD1	CASKTGQLSTEAFF	TGTGCCAGCAAAACGGGACAGTTGAGCACTGAAGCTTTCTTT
TRBV11-2	TRBJ1-6	-	-	CASSLQGENSPLHF	TGTGCCAGCAGCTTACAGGGCGAGAATTCACCCCTCCACTTT
TRBV9	TRBJ2-3	few	TRBD2	CASSVVTSGTRGDTQYF	TGTGCCAGCAGCGTAGTTACTAGCGGGACCCGCGGGGATACGCAGTATTTT
TRBV24-1	TRBJ2-5	-	-	CATSAGLGGQETQYF	TGTGCCACCAGTGCTGGGCTGGGGGGACAAGAGACCCAGTACTTC
TRBV5-1	TRBJ1-2	-	-	CASSPNLWQGNYGYTF	TGCGCCAGCAGCCCGAACCTATGGCAGGGTAACTATGGCTACACCTTC
TRBV2	TRBJ1-1	-	-	CASSGQDTEAFF	TGTGCCAGCAGTGGGCAGGACACTGAAGCTTTCTTT
TRBV7-6	TRBJ1-3	-	TRBD1	CASSLDLPGGSGNTIYF	TGTGCCAGCAGCTTAGATCTGCCAGGGGGGTCTGGAAACACCATATATTTT
TRBV9	TRBJ2-7	-	TRBD2	CASSDGEGSGHEQYF	TGTGCCAGCAGCGACGGGGAGGGGAGTGGGCACGAGCAGTACTTC
TRBV5-1	TRBJ1-1	-	TRBD1	CASSLKPGQGNTEAFF	TGCGCCAGCAGCTTGAAACCCGGACAGGGGAACACTGAAGCTTTCTTT
TRBV4-1	TRBJ2-3	-	-	CASSQGPGGTDTQYF	TGCGCCAGCAGCCAAGGCCCGGGGGGCACAGATACGCAGTATTTT
TRBV15	TRBJ1-5	-	TRBD1	CATSRDGGTAQRPQHF	TGTGCCACCAGCAGAGATGGAGGGACAGCTCAGCGGCCCCAGCATTTT
TRBV5-1	TRBJ1-1	-	TRBD1	CASSWGTANTEAFF	TGCGCCAGCTCCTGGGGGACAGCGAACACTGAAGCTTTCTTT
TRBV7-3	TRBJ2-3	-	TRBD2	CASSLVGGTSTDTQYF	TGTGCCAGCAGCTTAGTCGGGGGGACTAGCACAGATACGCAGTATTTT
TRBV6-1	TRBJ2-5	-	TRBD2	CASSERASGGTQYF	TGTGCCAGCAGTGAAAGGGCTAGCGGGGGGACCCAGTACTTC
TRBV5-8	TRBJ1-4	-	-	CASSGDGEKLFF	TGTGCCAGCTCGGGGGACGGAGAAAAACTGTTTTTT
TRBV19	TRBJ1-2	once	-	CASSDGYGYTF	TGTGCCAGCTCAGACGGGTATGGCTACACCTTC
TRBV2	TRBJ2-1	-	TRBD1	CASSVWAGGLNEQFF	TGTGCCAGCAGTGTCTGGGCAGGGGGCCTCAATGAGCAGTTCTTC
TRBV5-1	TRBJ1-4	-	TRBD1	CASSGGGKEAPRLFF	TGCGCCAGCAGCGGAGGGGGCAAAGAGGCGCCCCGCCTGTTTTTT
TRBV5-6	TRBJ1-5	-	TRBD1	CASSLYEGTVSNQPQHF	TGTGCCAGCAGCTTGTACGAGGGGACAGTTAGCAATCAGCCCCAGCATTTT
TRBV5-1	TRBJ1-5	-	-	CASRAGSNQPQHF	TGCGCCAGCAGGGCTGGTAGCAATCAGCCCCAGCATTTT
TRBV30	TRBJ1-5	-	-	CAWSAVAGASNQPQHF	TGTGCCTGGAGTGCCGTTGCGGGGGCGAGCAATCAGCCCCAGCATTTT
TRBV30	TRBJ2-7	few	-	CAWSVIGYEQYF	TGTGCCTGGAGTGTAATCGGCTACGAGCAGTACTTC
TRBV11-2	TRBJ2-5	-	TRBD2	CASSPQGLAGGPESETQYF	TGTGCCAGCAGCCCCCAGGGCCTAGCGGGGGGCCCAGAGTCGGAGACCCAGTACTTC
TRBV30	TRBJ1-1	-	-	CAWSTQVLRNTEAFF	TGTGCCTGGAGTACACAGGTCCTCCGGAACACTGAAGCTTTCTTT
TRBV3-1/TRBV3-2	TRBJ2-3	-	TRBD1	CASSLGQGISTDTQYF	TGTGCCAGCAGCCTGGGACAGGGGATTAGCACAGATACGCAGTATTTT
TRBV9	TRBJ1-1	once	-	CASSVGGVNTEAFF	TGTGCCAGCAGCGTAGGGGGAGTGAACACTGAAGCTTTCTTT
TRBV11-3	TRBJ1-1	-	-	CASSSRRGMDTEAFF	TGTGCCAGCAGCTCCAGAAGGGGGATGGACACTGAAGCTTTCTTT
TRBV30	TRBJ1-1	-	-	CAWSAQGLNTEAFF	TGTGCCTGGAGTGCACAGGGCCTGAACACTGAAGCTTTCTTT
TRBV11-3	TRBJ1-1	once	TRBD1	CASSLEGQQNTEAFF	TGTGCCAGCAGCTTAGAGGGACAGCAGAACACTGAAGCTTTCTTT